This paragraph covers one TCR beta chain sequence. Per the germline V gene, CDR1 is SGHRS and CDR2 is YFSETQ. The CDR3 sequence is 13 residues long. Trimming removed 7 bases from V and 4 bases from J; junction bases left unmatched: 6. These data come from a study of blood T cell repertoires in COVID-19. Original analysis: For nucleated cells, counts were estimated from reference gene primer amplification. Libraries were prepared by immunoSEQ multiplex PCR; TCRdb keeps only in-frame clonotypes and omits some of them. V and J calls and clone size follow that table, whereas D and trimming were derived from the DNA. The data contain some 380,000 clones, about 89% of them singletons. Participants were aged about 18 to 89 years from roughly 25 US areas. Two consecutive negative NP/OP PCR tests, clearance, or resolved symptoms defined Cohort 3 recovery.

This clonotype was obtained from a man aged 30 to 39 who had recovered from COVID-19. This chain uses TRBV5-1 with TRBJ2-7; TRBD1 aligns across 9 bases. Sequenced input: PBMCs or T cells enriched from blood (not recorded which). This CDR3 is CASRWDRAYEQYF. The CDR3, as DNA: TGCGCCAGCCGATGGGACAGGGCTTACGAGCAGTACTTC.